These 24 T cell receptor beta chains share one sample of origin, sequenced in a study of blood T cell repertoires in COVID-19. Only in-frame clones appear in the TCRdb table, and some are missing; sequencing was by immunoSEQ multiplex PCR. The top ten clones hold 15% to 20% of a sample with around 200,000 clones, roughly 85% of them seen once. The material sequenced was PBMCs or T cells enriched from blood (not recorded which). All receptors derive from a man aged 40-49 years who had recovered from COVID-19.

This sequence joins TRBV6-1 and TRBJ2-3; the D gene is possibly TRBD2 (6 bases). The germline V gene has CDR1 MNHNS and CDR2 SASEGT. Trimming removed 0 bases from V and 1 base from J, with 17 bases in between. The CDR3 consists of 18 residues. CDR3 DNA: TGTGCCAGCAGTGAAGCACGGCGGAGGGGCTCGGGCACAGATACGCAGTATTTT. Translating it yields CASSEARRRGSGTDTQYF.

In its sample, this clone was seen once. The chain couples TRBV29-1 to TRBJ2-3; D remains ambiguous. This CDR3 comprises 13 residues. Germline assignment: CDR1 SQVTM and CDR2 ANQGSEA. V was cut by 7 bases and J by 10 bases, with 21 bases left in between. CDR3 coding DNA: TGCAGCGCCGCCCCGGGTTTGCGATGGGCGCAGTATTTT. Its translation: CSAAPGLRWAQYF.

CDR3 in DNA: TGTGCCAGCAGGGAAACAGGTTGGGGTAACTATGGCTACACCTTC. Protein product: CASRETGWGNYGYTF. V gene TRBV27 combines with J gene TRBJ1-2; possible D gene TRBD1, 5 bases. Trimming shortened V by 6 bases and J by 1 base, and 15 bases separated the two germline ends. The germline V gene encodes CDR1 MNHEY and CDR2 SMNVEV (reference sequence). The CDR3 sequence is 15 residues long.

The V and J genes are TRBV3-1 (or the pseudogene TRBV3-2) and TRBJ2-5; D may be TRBD1 (6 bases). The CDR3 has 13 amino acids. Trimming removed 3 bases at V and 4 bases at J, with 9 bases between. Germline-derived CDR1 and CDR2 are LGHDT and YNNKEL (reference sequence). In DNA form, the CDR3 reads TGTGCCAGCAGCCAGGGCAGGGGAGAGACCCAGTACTTC. This sequence encodes CASSQGRGETQYF.

About this clone itself: The same CDR3 is also encoded by other DNA sequences in this sample. The rearrangement links TRBV7-9 to TRBJ2-5, with TRBD1 matching over 7 bases. CDR1 is SEHNR, CDR2 FQNEAQ, per germline (reference sequence). The CDR3 is 14 amino acids. V gave up 5 bases and J gave up 2 bases; unmatched junction bases: 5. The CDR3 region is CASSLRQGQETQYF. The CDR3 DNA reads TGTGCCAGCAGCCTAAGACAGGGACAAGAGACCCAGTACTTC.

J is TRBJ2-1 and V is TRBV5-4, with 9 bases fitting TRBD2. This CDR3 spans 19 amino acids. V trimming: 5 bases; J trimming: 1 base; junction bases outside the gene matches: 16. Per the germline V gene, CDR1 is SGHNT and CDR2 is YYREEE (reference sequence). CDR3 DNA: TGTGCCAGCAGGGGAGGATCCCAAGGGGCGGGGGGGTCCTACAATGAGCAGTTCTTC. Protein: CASRGGSQGAGGSYNEQFF.

As to this clone: A read error may explain this, as a much larger clone is one base away. This specimen includes other DNA sequences encoding the same CDR3. The chain has TRBV3-1 (or the pseudogene TRBV3-2) and TRBJ2-2; perhaps TRBD1 as D (6 bases). Germline V lookup: CDR1 LGHDT, CDR2 YNNKEL (reference sequence). The CDR3 has 14 amino acids. CDR3 region: CASSPGAITGELFF. The CDR3 bases are TGTGCCAGCAGCCCAGGGGCGATCACCGGAGAGCTGTTTTTT.

J is TRBJ2-7 and V is TRBV18; D might be TRBD1 (6 bases). Trimming left V 6 bases short and J 2 bases short, with 14 bases between. Germline V gene data show CDR1 as KGHSH and CDR2 as LQKENI. This CDR3 has 14 residues. The CDR3 is CASSTGQGAYEQYF. The CDR3 DNA sequence: TGTGCCAGCTCTACGGGACAAGGGGCCTACGAGCAGTACTTC.

This sequence joins TRBV30 and TRBJ2-6; D is possibly TRBD1 (6 bases). Trimming pared 1 base from V and 0 bases from J, leaving 10 bases between. Germline CDR1 reads GTSNPN; CDR2 reads SVGIG (reference sequence). The CDR3 spans 16 residues. CDR3 residues: CAWSGGGNSGANVLTF. In nucleotides, the CDR3 is TGTGCCTGGAGTGGAGGGGGAAACTCTGGGGCCAACGTCCTGACTTTC.

This clone has more than one count but fewer than ten. The genes are TRBV28 and TRBJ1-3; the match to TRBD1 covers 7 bases. Germline V gene data show CDR1 as MDHEN and CDR2 as SYDVKM. J lost 4 bases, V lost 4 bases, and 10 bases had no gene match. The CDR3 consists of 16 residues. CDR3 DNA sequence: TGTGCCAGCAGTTCCGGGACGGCAGGGGGAGGAAACACCATATATTTT. Protein sequence: CASSSGTAGGGNTIYF.

This clone qualifies as medium-sized. The germline gene is not matched at one end of the junction; a read error may be the cause. The rearrangement links TRBV7-7 to TRBJ2-3, with 7 bases that match TRBD2. Looked up from germline, CDR1 is SSHAT and CDR2 is FNYEAQ (reference sequence). This CDR3 comprises 18 residues. The CDR3 loop reads CASSLVRVRAGITDTQYF. In DNA, the CDR3 is TGTGCTAGCAGCTTAGTCCGGGTCCGAGCGGGAATAACAGATACGCAGTATTTT.

The chain links TRBV19 to TRBJ2-3; D remains unclear. The CDR3 is made up of 11 amino acids. Germline V gene data show CDR1 as LNHDA and CDR2 as SQIVND (reference sequence). Trimming removed 6 bases from V and 6 bases from J, with 7 bases in between. The CDR3 region has the DNA TGTGCCAGTAGGGCCGGGGATACGCAGTATTTT. It encodes CASRAGDTQYF.

The genes are TRBV29-1 and TRBJ2-6; 10 positions match TRBD1. Trimming cost V 6 bases and J 2 bases; bases outside gene matches: 10. CDR1 and CDR2 (germline): SQVTM, ANQGSEA. The CDR3 spans 17 residues. The CDR3: CSVAPGQGNPGANVLTF. The DNA for the CDR3 is TGCAGCGTAGCACCGGGACAGGGGAATCCTGGGGCCAACGTCCTGACTTTC.

This clone came up once. The rearrangement joins TRBV27 to TRBJ2-7, with TRBD1 as a possible D gene (6 bases). CDR1 MNHEY and CDR2 SMNVEV come from the germline V gene (reference sequence). The CDR3 sequence is 13 residues long. V was trimmed by 0 bases and J by 4 bases, leaving 7 bases between them. CDR3 in amino acids: CASSLSRGYEQYF. The DNA of the CDR3 is TGTGCCAGCAGTTTATCTAGGGGGTACGAGCAGTACTTC.

The chain employs TRBV5-4 and TRBJ2-2; 8 bases match TRBD1. The V gene end was trimmed by 3 bases and the J gene end by 4 bases; junction bases not matched to a gene: 8. Germline V CDR1 and CDR2: SGHNT, YYREEE (reference sequence). CDR3 length: 16 amino acids. In DNA form, the CDR3 reads TGTGCCAGCAGCTCTGGGACAGGAGTATTCACCGGGGAGCTGTTTTTT. Encoded protein: CASSSGTGVFTGELFF.

This chain connects TRBV4-1 to TRBJ2-2; 8 bases are a match to TRBD1. Trimming cost V 8 bases and J 0 bases; bases outside gene matches: 5. The germline V gene encodes CDR1 MGHRA and CDR2 YSYEKL. The CDR3 length is 15 residues. The CDR3 sequence is CASGRTGTNTGELFF. The CDR3 nucleotides are TGCGCCAGCGGACGGACAGGGACGAACACCGGGGAGCTGTTTTTT.

Concerning this clone itself: Other nucleotide sequences from this sample produce the same CDR3. The chain links TRBV29-1 to TRBJ2-7, with 10 bases aligning to TRBD2. This CDR3 contains 14 residues. The V segment lost 4 bases and the J segment 2 bases; nucleotides outside the gene matches: 5. The germline gives CDR1 SQVTM, CDR2 ANQGSEA. The CDR3 sequence is CSVVRTSGAYEQYF. The CDR3 nucleotides are TGCAGCGTTGTTCGGACTAGCGGTGCCTACGAGCAGTACTTC.

The V and J genes are TRBV10-3 and TRBJ2-7; 11 bases line up with TRBD1. V lost 6 bases and J lost 5; bases outside the gene matches: 3. Germline CDR1 is ENHRY and CDR2 is SYGVKD. This CDR3 comprises 13 residues. CDR3 loop: CAISPGQGDEQYF. The CDR3, as DNA: TGTGCCATCAGCCCGGGACAGGGGGACGAGCAGTACTTC.

V and J are TRBV29-1 and TRBJ2-1; 14 bases line up with TRBD2. After removal of 5 bases from V and 5 bases from J, the junction contained 2 bases not matched to a gene. CDR1 is SQVTM, CDR2 ANQGSEA, per germline. The CDR3 covers 14 residues. CDR3 coding DNA: TGCAGCGTTCTGGGACTAGCGGGGGACAATGAGCAGTTCTTC. It translates to CSVLGLAGDNEQFF.

The chain is built from TRBV20-1 and TRBJ1-5; the D is unclear. Trimming shortened V by 3 bases and J by 4 bases, and 13 bases separated the two germline ends. The CDR3 has 14 residues. Germline lookup yields CDR1 DFQATT and CDR2 SNEGSKA (reference sequence). This CDR3 reads CSASGLAGNQPQHF. The CDR3 region has the DNA TGCAGTGCTAGTGGGCTGGCGGGGAATCAGCCCCAGCATTTT.

The chain uses TRBV5-4 and TRBJ2-3; perhaps TRBD2 as D (5 bases). The germline V gene has CDR1 SGHNT and CDR2 YYREEE (reference sequence). This CDR3 contains 15 residues. Trimming pared 2 bases from V and 0 bases from J, leaving 10 bases between. CDR3 sequence (DNA): TGTGCCAGCAGCTTCGGGGTTCAGAGCACAGATACGCAGTATTTT. Translating gives CASSFGVQSTDTQYF.

V is TRBV11-3 and J is TRBJ2-7; 7 positions match TRBD2. CDR3 size: 15 residues. CDR1 and CDR2 from the germline V gene are SGHNT and YENEEA. The junction had 6 bases not matched to a gene; V was cut back by 2 bases and J by 2 bases. CDR3 coding DNA: TGTGCCAGCAGCTTATCGGGAGGAAACACCTACGAGCAGTACTTC. As protein: CASSLSGGNTYEQYF. Full variable domain (rest looked up from reference TRBV11-3 and TRBJ2-7): EAGVVQSPRYKIIEKKQPVAFWCNPISGHNTLYWYLQNLGQGPELLIRYENEEAVDDSQLPKDRFSAERLKGVDSTLKIQPAELGDSAVYLCASSLSGGNTYEQYFGPGTRLTVT.

The gene calls are TRBV24-1 and TRBJ2-7, with 7 nucleotides matching TRBD1. V was clipped by 4 bases and J by 4 bases; unmatched bases: 30. The CDR3 spans 22 residues. CDR1 KGHDR and CDR2 SFDVKD come from the germline V gene. The CDR3 is CATSEVAYGAEGTVGGRYEQYF. CDR3 nucleotide sequence: TGTGCCACCAGTGAGGTTGCTTACGGAGCTGAGGGGACAGTCGGTGGGAGATACGAGCAGTACTTC.

The J gene is TRBJ2-1, the V gene TRBV7-3; 14 nucleotides agree with TRBD2. The CDR3 covers 14 residues. Germline loops: CDR1 SGHTA, CDR2 FQGTGA. V gave up 2 bases and J gave up 12 bases; unmatched junction bases: 3. The CDR3 here is CASSLGTSGSVQFF. CDR3 DNA sequence: TGTGCCAGCAGCTTAGGGACTAGCGGGAGTGTGCAGTTCTTC.